This T cell receptor (beta chain) appears in the sequencing data of a study of CD8+ T cells in alopecia areata. Germline lookup yields CDR1 SGHAT and CDR2 FQNNGV. The CDR3 totals 15 residues. Trimming took 7 bases from V and 2 from J; bases not matched to a gene: 2. Study outcomes and limitations: Especially in alopecia totalis/universalis, lesional scalp showed greater clonality than normal scalp did.

Regarding this clone: The antigen is unknown.

Regarding treatment: oral pan-JAK inhibitor, 5-10 mg twice daily. RNA was extracted and reverse transcribed into cDNA as the sequencing template. Produced via immunoSEQ multiplex PCR; TCRdb's table is partial and in-frame only. The repertoire consists of 150,000 to 200,000 clones, with approximately 65% occurring once and the leading ten covering roughly 0.91%. The chain employs TRBV11-2 and TRBJ2-1, with 13 bases lining up with TRBD2. Source: CD4+ T cells sorted from blood, taken at week 4, from a patient treated with tofacitinib. This sequence was found in a human donor with alopecia areata. CDR3 bases: TGTGCCAGCATCGGACTAGCGGGGGCCTACAATGAGCAGTTCTTC. This encodes CASIGLAGAYNEQFF.